Listed here are 11 T cell receptor beta chains from one sample, sequenced in a study of blood T cell repertoires in COVID-19 (dated by TCRdb to about 2020). Library preparation used the immunoSEQ multiplex PCR assay. What TCRdb holds here is the immuneACCESS table cut down to in-frame rearrangements. Part of the clones is not present; checked against another copy, under half of the missing clones reflect an unresolved V gene, and the others are unexplained. The sample records approximately 350,000 clones, about 93% of which are singletons. The top ten clones comprise approximately 3.5% of the sample. Material for sequencing was peripheral blood. The receptors were sampled from a woman aged 18 to 35 who had recovered from COVID-19.

This clone appeared a single time. The chain has TRBV7-8 and TRBJ1-6; 9 positions match TRBD1. V trimming: 2 bases; J trimming: 7 bases; junction bases outside the gene matches: 18. Germline V gives CDR1 SGHVS, CDR2 FQNEAQ. This CDR3 comprises 20 residues. CDR3 loop: CASSLKGVTRTGVGNSPLHF. CDR3 coding DNA: TGTGCCAGCAGCTTAAAGGGGGTCACCAGGACAGGGGTTGGGAATTCACCCCTCCACTTT. The full variable domain, rest sourced from reference TRBV7-8 and TRBJ1-6, is GAGVSQSPRYKVAKRGQDVALRCDPISGHVSLFWYQQALGQGPEFLTYFQNEAQLDKSGLPSDRFFAERPEGSVSTLKIQRTQQEDSAVYLCASSLKGVTRTGVGNSPLHFGNGTRLTVT.

This CDR3 is CASRLKSSLAGVETQYF. The CDR3 DNA sequence: TGCGCCAGCAGGTTGAAGAGCTCACTAGCGGGAGTTGAGACCCAGTACTTC. The genes are TRBV5-1 and TRBJ2-5; 11 bases line up with TRBD2. This CDR3 is 17 amino acids long. The germline gives CDR1 SGHRS, CDR2 YFSETQ. V lost 5 bases, J lost 5 bases, and 14 bases stayed unmatched.

The chain joins TRBV7-9 to TRBJ1-2; 9 nucleotides line up with TRBD1. CDR1 is SEHNR, CDR2 FQNEAQ, per germline (reference sequence). J lost 6 bases, V lost 5 bases, and 13 bases had no gene match. The CDR3 totals 16 residues. CDR3 sequence reads: CASSLGGTQGADGYTF. In DNA, the CDR3 is TGTGCCAGCAGCCTTGGGGGGACACAGGGGGCCGATGGCTACACCTTC.

The chain has TRBV7-2 and TRBJ2-5, with 9 positions matching TRBD2. CDR3 length: 16 amino acids. The ends lost 2 bases at V and 4 bases at J; junction bases unmatched: 8. The germline gives CDR1 SGHTA, CDR2 FQGNSA. The CDR3 sequence: CASSLLGGRARETQYF. For the CDR3, the DNA is TGTGCCAGCAGCTTATTAGGCGGGAGGGCCCGAGAGACCCAGTACTTC.

This chain uses TRBV7-8 with TRBJ1-1; tentative D call: TRBD1 (5 bases). The CDR3 is made up of 15 amino acids. In germline, CDR1 is SGHVS, CDR2 FQNEAQ. The ends were cut back, 2 bases at V and 2 bases at J, with 12 bases in the middle. The CDR3, as DNA: TGTGCCAGCAGCTTAAGAGCAGGGATCAACACTGAAGCTTTCTTT. Translated, it gives CASSLRAGINTEAFF.

The chain carries TRBV3-1 (or the pseudogene TRBV3-2) and TRBJ2-3; 9 bases are shared with TRBD1. Losses at the gene ends were 4 bases for V and 4 bases for J; bases not matched to a gene: 6. This CDR3 spans 15 amino acids. The germline gives CDR1 LGHDT, CDR2 YNNKEL (reference sequence). The CDR3 spells CASSPRDRDPDTQYF. The DNA of the CDR3 is TGTGCCAGCAGCCCCCGGGACAGGGATCCAGATACGCAGTATTTT.

The rearrangement links TRBV4-1 to TRBJ2-1, with 11 bases that match TRBD2. There are 15 residues in the CDR3. Trimming at V came to 6 bases and at J to 8 bases, leaving 9 bases not matched to a gene. Germline lookup yields CDR1 MGHRA and CDR2 YSYEKL. The CDR3 DNA follows: TGCGCCAGCAGGAGCAACCTAGCGGGAGGAGATGAGCAGTTCTTC. This translates into CASRSNLAGGDEQFF.

V and J are TRBV9 and TRBJ1-1, with a possible D match to TRBD1 (6 bases). Trimming pared 3 bases from V and 7 bases from J, leaving 10 bases between. This CDR3 contains 12 residues. Germline V gene sequence: CDR1 SGDLS, CDR2 YYNGEE. The CDR3 loop reads CASSGPGHEAFF. CDR3 bases: TGTGCCAGCAGCGGACCGGGACATGAAGCTTTCTTT.

The V call is TRBV10-2, the J call TRBJ2-1, with 7 bases aligning to TRBD2. This CDR3 comprises 15 residues. The V gene end was trimmed by 5 bases and the J gene end by 0 bases; junction bases not matched to a gene: 4. Germline-derived CDR1 and CDR2 are WSHSY and SAAADI. The CDR3, as DNA: TGCGCCAGCAGTAGAGCGGGGTCCTCCTACAATGAGCAGTTCTTC. As protein: CASSRAGSSYNEQFF.

The J gene is TRBJ1-1, the V gene TRBV11-2, with TRBD1 identical over 8 bases. After removal of 6 bases from V and 0 bases from J, the junction contained 6 bases not matched to a gene. Per the germline V gene, CDR1 is SGHAT and CDR2 is FQNNGV. The CDR3 sequence is 15 residues long. The CDR3 sequence is CASRLRQGLNTEAFF. The CDR3 DNA sequence: TGTGCCAGCAGGCTCCGACAGGGGCTGAACACTGAAGCTTTCTTT.

This clone was found once. The chain joins TRBV24-1 to TRBJ2-5; 9 bases are a match to TRBD1. Germline loops: CDR1 KGHDR, CDR2 SFDVKD. V trimming: 4 bases; J trimming: 5 bases; junction bases outside the gene matches: 7. The length of the CDR3 is 15 residues. CDR3 protein: CATSDPGTGWETQYF. DNA for the CDR3: TGTGCCACCAGTGACCCCGGGACAGGGTGGGAGACCCAGTACTTC.